The rows below give T cell receptor beta chains drawn from one sample of a study of blood T cell repertoires in COVID-19. Sequencing was performed with immunoSEQ multiplex PCR; in TCRdb, only in-frame clones are kept and a portion is missing. The sample carries fewer than 95,000 clones, roughly four fifths recorded once. Sequencing was performed on peripheral blood. The receptors were sampled from a human donor in a cohort sampled during active COVID-19. The CDR3 runs from the conserved cysteine through the conserved F or W. Fields, in order: J gene, D gene, clone size, V gene, CDR3 DNA, CDR3 protein. A D gene is named only where the DNA matches it firmly. Size is stated for part of the rows, as once, few or many counts, or as a class when the clone is expanded.

TRBJ2-5,TRBD2,-,TRBV24-1,TGTGCCACCAGTGCCGGGGGGGCAGGAGAGACCCAGTACTTC,CATSAGGAGETQYF
TRBJ2-3,-,-,TRBV1,TGCACCAGCAGCCAGGAGCGGGGGGGCACAGATACGCAGTATTTT,CTSSQERGGTDTQYF
TRBJ1-6,-,once,TRBV6-6,TGTGCCAGCAGTTACAGCTCGGACCGGGGTTCACCCCTCCACTTT,CASSYSSDRGSPLHF
TRBJ1-1,TRBD1,-,TRBV5-1,TGCGCCAGCAGCTTGGGGTGGACAGGACGCACTGAAGCTTTCTTT,CASSLGWTGRTEAFF
TRBJ2-3,-,once,TRBV3-1/TRBV3-2,TGTGCCAGCAGCCAAGGCGGGGTGTTAAGCACAGATACGCAGTATTTT,CASSQGGVLSTDTQYF
TRBJ2-5,-,-,TRBV21-1,TGTGCCAGCAGCAAGGACAGGGGTGGTGAAGAGACCCAGTACTTC,CASSKDRGGEETQYF
TRBJ1-3,-,-,TRBV18,TGTGCCAGCTCGGACATTCGGACAGTAGCTGGAAACACCATATATTTT,CASSDIRTVAGNTIYF
TRBJ1-5,-,-,TRBV7-9,TGTGCCAGCAGCCGTAGCGGAAATCAGCCCCAGCATTTT,CASSRSGNQPQHF
TRBJ2-2,TRBD2,-,TRBV10-2,TGCGCCAGCAGTGAGACTAGCGGGGGGGCTTACACCGGGGAGCTGTTTTTT,CASSETSGGAYTGELFF
TRBJ2-7,TRBD1,-,TRBV6-5,TGTGCCAGCAGTCGCCGGGACAGGGGATACTACGAGCAGTACTTC,CASSRRDRGYYEQYF
TRBJ2-2,TRBD1,-,TRBV4-1,TGCGCCAGCAGCCAAGGCCGACAGGGGGGAACCGGGGAGCTGTTTTTT,CASSQGRQGGTGELFF
TRBJ2-6,-,-,TRBV7-9,TGTGCCAGCAGCAAACAGGGTCATGGAGGTGGGGCCAACGTCCTGACTTTC,CASSKQGHGGGANVLTF
TRBJ2-7,-,-,TRBV6-5,TGTGCCAGCAGGGGAGTAGGGCCTATAAAGCAGTACTTC,CASRGVGPIKQYF
TRBJ2-2,-,-,TRBV21-1,TGTGCCAGCAGCAAGCGACCCTGGGGAGGGAACACCGGGGAGCTGTTTTTT,CASSKRPWGGNTGELFF